A single sample is the source of the 11 T cell receptor beta chains below, sequenced in a study of T cells in Graves' hyperthyroidism and ophthalmopathy. Regions amplified from RNA transcripts were the TCR beta CDR3 regions. When the TCR CDR3 underwent first-round RT-PCR, the HTBI primer set was used. A single record per CDR3 protein comes from TCRdb applying MiXCR to the multiplex PCR reads. Of roughly 710,000 distinct CDR3 sequences detected, approximately 40% appear once; the ten largest clones hold 30% to 40%. Sequencing input: blood. The receptors stem from a woman aged 40 to 50 with Graves' hyperthyroidism.

The rearrangement joins TRBV5-1 to TRBJ2-5; 8 bases fit TRBD1. Per germline, CDR1 SGHRS and CDR2 YFSETQ. The J segment lost 4 bases and the V segment lost 4 bases, leaving 6 bases of the junction unmatched. The CDR3 runs 14 residues. In DNA, the CDR3 is TGCGCCAGCAGCCCAGCCGGGACAGGAGAGACCCAGTACTTC. This codes for CASSPAGTGETQYF. The whole variable domain, filled in from reference TRBV5-1 and TRBJ2-5, reads KAGVTQTPRYLIKTRGQQVTLSCSPISGHRSVSWYQQTPGQGLQFLFEYFSETQRNKGNFPGRFSGRQFSNSRSEMNVSTLELGDSALYLCASSPAGTGETQYFGPGTRLLVL.

The table lists this clonotype with a few counts. The V call is TRBV7-2, the J call TRBJ1-2; D perhaps matches TRBD1 (6 bases). The V end lost 6 bases, the J end lost 4 bases, and 15 bases lay between the germline ends. From germline, CDR1 is SGHTA and CDR2 FQGNSA. The length of the CDR3 is 14 residues. DNA for the CDR3: TGTGCCAGCAGTCATGCACAGGGAACCTATGGCTACACCTTC. Its translation is CASSHAQGTYGYTF.

This chain connects TRBV7-6 to TRBJ1-1; 11 bases are shared with TRBD1. The CDR3 has 15 amino acids. Germline CDR1 reads SGHVS; CDR2 reads FNYEAQ. The V and J ends lost 8 bases and 5 bases, in that order; junction bases with no gene match: 10. CDR3 DNA: TGTGCCAGCTGGAGCGGACAGGGGGCAGGGACTGAAGCTTTCTTT. Its translation is CASWSGQGAGTEAFF. Full variable domain (rest looked up from reference TRBV7-6 and TRBJ1-1): GAGVSQSPRYKVTKRGQDVALRCDPISGHVSLYWYRQALGQGPEFLTYFNYEAQQDKSGLPNDRFSAERPEGSISTLTIQRTEQRDSAMYRCASWSGQGAGTEAFFGQGTRLTVV.

This clonotype was counted many times. The chain recombines TRBV10-2 with TRBJ1-2; TRBD1 might be the D (6 bases). The CDR3 runs 12 residues. Germline CDR1 is WSHSY and CDR2 is SAAADI. The V end was cut by 6 bases, the J end by 3 bases, with 8 bases between. Here the CDR3 DNA reads TGCGCCAGCAGACAGGGCCACTATGGCTACACCTTC. Translating gives CASRQGHYGYTF.

The table lists this clonotype with a few counts. The chain joins TRBV20-1 to TRBJ2-5; possible D gene TRBD1, 6 bases. Germline values: CDR1 DFQATT, CDR2 SNEGSKA (reference sequence). The CDR3 consists of 14 residues. Trimming took 1 base from V and 5 from J, leaving 14 bases between them. The CDR3 here is CSARGPWTVETQYF. For the CDR3, the DNA is TGCAGTGCTAGAGGCCCCTGGACAGTCGAGACCCAGTACTTC.

On this clonotype: An end of the junction does not agree with germline; a read error may underlie this. This chain joins TRBV4-1 and TRBJ1-1; D is perhaps TRBD1 (5 bases). The CDR3 loop spans 17 amino acids. Germline loops: CDR1 MGHRA, CDR2 YSYEKL. CDR3 sequence reads: CASSQGHMGPVNAEAFF. CDR3 sequence (DNA): TGCGCCAGCAGCCAAGGACACATGGGACCGGTGAACGCTGAAGCTTTCTTT.

CDR3 in DNA: TGTGCCAGCAGTTTCCCGTTGGAAAAACTGTTTTTT. Translating gives CASSFPLEKLFF. The gene calls are TRBV6-2 or TRBV6-3 and TRBJ1-4; no firm D call. The CDR3 loop spans 12 amino acids. Germline V lookup: CDR1 MNHEY, CDR2 SVGEGT. Trimming stripped 4 bases from V and 8 bases from J, with 8 bases between.

The chain recombines TRBV3-1 with TRBJ1-4, with D maybe TRBD1 (5 bases). CDR3 size: 16 residues. Germline loops: CDR1 LGHDT, CDR2 YNNKEL (reference sequence). The germline V and J ends were trimmed by 1 base and 8 bases, with 17 bases remaining between them. CDR3 DNA sequence: TGTGCCAGCAGCCAAGGAACGCAGGCGGCAGGGGAAAAACTGTTTTTT. Protein product: CASSQGTQAAGEKLFF.

This clonotype has only a few counts. The chain combines TRBV28 with TRBJ2-7; D not resolved. The V and J ends lost 5 bases and 3 bases respectively, with 5 bases between them. Germline lookup yields CDR1 MDHEN and CDR2 SYDVKM. The CDR3 consists of 11 residues. CDR3 in amino acids: CASSINYEQYF. The CDR3 coding sequence is TGTGCCAGCAGTATCAACTACGAGCAGTACTTC.

The rearrangement uses TRBV9 and TRBJ2-2, with 10 bases aligning to TRBD2. This CDR3 comprises 16 residues. V shed 6 bases and J 5 bases; nucleotides not matched to a gene: 10. Per the germline V gene, CDR1 is SGDLS and CDR2 is YYNGEE. The CDR3 sequence is CASTAQLAGSTGELFF. The DNA of the CDR3 is TGTGCCAGCACGGCACAACTAGCGGGATCTACCGGGGAGCTGTTTTTT.

This clonotype was seen a few times. This chain joins TRBV13 and TRBJ1-1, with TRBD1 as a possible D gene (6 bases). The CDR3 consists of 15 residues. V lost 5 bases and J 5 bases, leaving 18 bases between the germline ends. Germline CDR1 reads PRHDT; CDR2 reads FYEKMQ (reference sequence). In nucleotides, the CDR3 is TGTGCCAGCAGCGAAAATCAGGGGTTCCTGACTGAAGCTTTCTTT. Protein sequence: CASSENQGFLTEAFF.